The 23 T cell receptor beta chains in this list originate from one sample, sequenced in a study of cytomegalovirus exposure and HLA in healthy donors. With 60 Vbeta and 13 Jbeta primers, the PCR was carried out. The assay was immunoSEQ multiplex PCR, and TCRdb's table has in-frame clones only and misses some. The sample lists some 100,000 clones; around 75% were seen once. The sequencing input was PBMCs. The receptors originated from a woman aged 18-30 years in good health and CMV-seropositive.

The rearrangement joins TRBV18 to TRBJ2-7; D is uncertain. The CDR3 length is 13 residues. CDR1 and CDR2 from the germline V gene are KGHSH and LQKENI. Trimming shortened V by 6 bases and J by 9 bases, and 18 bases separated the two germline ends. CDR3 sequence reads: CASSPGFGSGQYF. In DNA form, the CDR3 reads TGTGCCAGCTCCCCCGGTTTTGGCTCGGGGCAGTACTTC.

This clone was counted between two and nine times. The chain joins TRBV6-1 to TRBJ2-3, with a possible D match to TRBD2 (6 bases). This CDR3 has 15 residues. Between the trimmed V and J ends, which lost 4 bases and 4 bases, there was a span of 15 bases. Germline V lookup: CDR1 MNHNS, CDR2 SASEGT. The CDR3 protein is CASSVEGGGADTQYF. In nucleotides, the CDR3 is TGTGCCAGCAGTGTGGAGGGCGGTGGCGCAGATACGCAGTATTTT.

The CDR3 sequence is CASSPEPGLAGGLGGGELFF. Here the CDR3 DNA reads TGTGCCAGCAGCCCCGAACCGGGACTAGCGGGAGGGTTGGGGGGCGGGGAGCTGTTTTTT. The rearrangement links TRBV27 to TRBJ2-2, with TRBD2 identical over 16 bases. The ends lost 6 bases at V and 7 bases at J; junction bases unmatched: 17. This CDR3 contains 20 residues. The germline V gene encodes CDR1 MNHEY and CDR2 SMNVEV (reference sequence).

The CDR3 loop reads CASSLEQESEAFF. The DNA for the CDR3 is TGTGCCAGCAGCTTAGAACAGGAGTCTGAAGCTTTCTTT. V is TRBV7-2 and J is TRBJ1-1, with D possibly being TRBD1 (5 bases). The CDR3 is made up of 13 amino acids. Trimming took off 1 base at V and 6 bases at J, with 9 bases between the two ends. The germline V gene has CDR1 SGHTA and CDR2 FQGNSA.

The sample holds a few counts of this clone. The chain uses TRBV5-1 and TRBJ2-1; maybe TRBD2 (5 bases). V gave up 0 bases and J gave up 0 bases, with 7 bases separating them. Germline V gene sequence: CDR1 SGHRS, CDR2 YFSETQ. This CDR3 contains 15 residues. DNA for the CDR3: TGCGCCAGCAGCTTGGCTGGGAGCTCCTACAATGAGCAGTTCTTC. Encoded protein: CASSLAGSSYNEQFF.

The chain is built from TRBV7-2 and TRBJ2-1; 8 nucleotides line up with TRBD2. The CDR3 consists of 15 residues. The V and J ends lost 5 bases and 7 bases, in that order; junction bases with no gene match: 10. Germline assignment: CDR1 SGHTA and CDR2 FQGNSA. The CDR3 loop is CASSLHPGLGNEQFF. The CDR3 DNA reads TGTGCCAGCAGCCTCCACCCGGGACTAGGGAATGAGCAGTTCTTC. Using reference TRBV7-2 and TRBJ2-1 for the parts outside the CDR3, the full variable domain is GAGVSQSPSNKVTEKGKDVELRCDPISGHTALYWYRQSLGQGLEFLIYFQGNSAPDKSGLPSDRFSAERTGGSVSTLTIQRTQQEDSAVYLCASSLHPGLGNEQFFGPGTRLTVL.

This chain links TRBV14 with TRBJ1-1; 7 nucleotides match TRBD1. CDR3 length: 15 residues. Germline trimming cut 4 bases from V and 5 bases from J; bases unmatched to any gene: 10. CDR1 and CDR2 (germline): SGHDN, FVKESK. This CDR3 is CASSPHRQGRTEAFF. CDR3 coding DNA: TGTGCCAGCAGCCCCCACCGACAGGGAAGGACTGAAGCTTTCTTT.

The genes are TRBV7-2 and TRBJ2-7, with no clear D. The CDR3 is 13 amino acids. CDR1 is SGHTA, CDR2 FQGNSA, per germline. Trimming removed 1 base at V and 4 bases at J, with 8 bases between. In DNA, the CDR3 is TGTGCCAGCAGCTTAGTTAGAGCGTACGAGCAGTACTTC. Translation: CASSLVRAYEQYF.

This clone was counted a few times. V is TRBV19 and J is TRBJ2-7, with 12 bases fitting TRBD1. J lost 5 bases, V lost 3 bases, and 2 bases had no gene match. Germline CDR1 and CDR2: LNHDA and SQIVND (reference sequence). This CDR3 spans 14 amino acids. DNA of the CDR3: TGTGCCAGTAGTATTGGGACAGGGGGCCACGAGCAGTACTTC. Protein product: CASSIGTGGHEQYF.

The chain is built from TRBV18 and TRBJ2-7; D remains ambiguous. Trimming took off 5 bases at V and 5 bases at J, with 19 bases between the two ends. Germline CDR1 KGHSH, CDR2 LQKENI. There are 15 residues in the CDR3. CDR3 sequence reads: CASSYQTRARNEQYF. The CDR3 DNA follows: TGTGCCAGCTCATACCAGACCCGAGCGAGGAACGAGCAGTACTTC.

This clone was detected a few times. The chain employs TRBV18 and TRBJ1-5; 8 bases align to TRBD1. V gave up 0 bases and J gave up 4 bases; unmatched junction bases: 5. Germline loops: CDR1 KGHSH, CDR2 LQKENI. The CDR3 covers 16 residues. The CDR3 nucleotides are TGTGCCAGCTCACCACCAACCTGGACAGGGAATCAGCCCCAGCATTTT. Translating gives CASSPPTWTGNQPQHF.

V and J are TRBV11-2 and TRBJ2-2; 7 nucleotides line up with TRBD1. Germline loops: CDR1 SGHAT, CDR2 FQNNGV. The CDR3 sequence is 14 residues long. The V segment lost 5 bases and the J segment 6 bases; nucleotides outside the gene matches: 6. DNA of the CDR3: TGTGCCAGCAGCCTACGACAGGGAGCCGGGGAGCTGTTTTTT. It is translated as CASSLRQGAGELFF.

The J gene is TRBJ2-7, the V gene TRBV5-1; TRBD1 matches 7 bases. This CDR3 region has 16 residues. Germline trimming cut 4 bases from V and 3 bases from J; bases unmatched to any gene: 13. CDR1 is SGHRS and CDR2 is YFSETQ in the germline V gene. CDR3 DNA sequence: TGCGCCAGCAGCCCAGGGGGTTCGGGCCAAGGCTACGAGCAGTACTTC. The encoded protein is CASSPGGSGQGYEQYF.

Notes on this clone: The junction shows a germline mismatch at one end, possibly a read error. Other DNA sequences within the sample encode an identical CDR3. This chain connects TRBV2 to TRBJ1-5, with 7 bases identical to TRBD1. This CDR3 has 16 residues. Germline CDR1 and CDR2: SNHLY and FYNNEI. The CDR3 reads CASSGGQRLSNQPQHF. The CDR3 nucleotides are TGTGCCAGCAGTGGGGGACAGAGGCTTAGCAATCAACCCCAGCATTTT.

In its sample, this clone was seen a few times. This chain joins TRBV7-6 and TRBJ2-3, with D tentatively TRBD2 (5 bases). CDR1 and CDR2 (germline): SGHVS, FNYEAQ. The CDR3 runs to 15 residues. V lost 5 bases and J lost 9, with 21 bases in between. CDR3 in amino acids: CASSPYIGSGSTQYF. CDR3 DNA sequence: TGTGCCAGCAGCCCTTATATAGGGAGCGGTTCGACGCAGTATTTT.

This clone was counted once. The chain uses TRBV7-7 and TRBJ2-5, with 9 bases fitting TRBD2. The CDR3 runs to 20 residues. The J segment lost 4 bases and the V segment lost 5 bases, leaving 23 bases of the junction unmatched. The germline gives CDR1 SSHAT, CDR2 FNYEAQ (reference sequence). DNA of the CDR3: TGTGCCAGCAGCCAGGGAGGGCTAGCGGGAATTGTACGTCGGGGAGAGACCCAGTACTTC. Amino acid sequence: CASSQGGLAGIVRRGETQYF.

The chain combines TRBV29-1 with TRBJ2-7, with 11 bases lining up with TRBD2. V lost 4 bases to trimming and J lost 3 bases; unmatched junction nucleotides: 2. CDR3 length: 13 amino acids. Looked up from germline, CDR1 is SQVTM and CDR2 is ANQGSEA. The CDR3 region has the DNA TGCAGCGTTGTACTAGCGGGAGTCTACGAGCAGTACTTC. Its translation: CSVVLAGVYEQYF.

This clone was found once. J is TRBJ2-7 and V is TRBV7-2; D not resolved. V gave up 0 bases and J gave up 2 bases, with 8 bases separating them. Germline-derived CDR1 and CDR2 are SGHTA and FQGNSA. The CDR3 has 14 amino acids. The CDR3 is CASSLASRTYEQYF. CDR3 DNA: TGTGCCAGCAGCTTAGCCTCGCGGACCTACGAGCAGTACTTC.

The chain has TRBV19 and TRBJ2-7, with D tentatively TRBD1 (6 bases). The CDR3 runs 13 residues. Germline CDR1 LNHDA, CDR2 SQIVND (reference sequence). V shed 9 bases and J shed 3 bases, with 15 bases lying between them. The CDR3 sequence: CASNAGVGYEQYF. The CDR3 DNA is TGTGCCAGCAACGCAGGGGTAGGCTACGAGCAGTACTTC.

This clone was observed many times. The chain links TRBV4-3 to TRBJ2-1; 8 bases are a match to TRBD2. The CDR3 is 18 amino acids. Looked up from germline, CDR1 is LGHNA and CDR2 is YSLEER. J lost 0 bases, V lost 4 bases, and 11 bases had no gene match. The CDR3 protein is CASSPRLAGYSSYNEQFF. CDR3 in DNA: TGCGCCAGCAGCCCCCGGTTAGCGGGATATTCCTCCTACAATGAGCAGTTCTTC.

The J gene is TRBJ2-3, the V gene TRBV20-1; D is possibly TRBD1 (5 bases). The germline V gene has CDR1 DFQATT and CDR2 SNEGSKA (reference sequence). The CDR3 length is 11 residues. CDR3 loop: CSLGAADTQYF. Written as DNA, the CDR3 is TGCAGCCTAGGGGCGGCAGATACGCAGTATTTT.

The chain couples TRBV10-3 to TRBJ2-7; TRBD1 aligns across 7 bases. Germline V gene lookup returns CDR1 ENHRY and CDR2 SYGVKD. The trim removed 3 bases at V and 0 bases at J, leaving 5 bases unmatched. The CDR3 has 15 residues. The CDR3 nucleotides read TGTGCCATCAGTGATTCGACAGGGAGCTCCTACGAGCAGTACTTC. Translated: CAISDSTGSSYEQYF.

The chain carries TRBV21-1 and TRBJ1-2. TRBV21-1 is shown as a pseudogene. The CDR3 contains 14 residues. The CDR3 sequence is CASSKLRANYGYTF. The CDR3 nucleotides are TGTGCCAGCAGCAAATTGAGGGCCAACTATGGCTACACCTTC.